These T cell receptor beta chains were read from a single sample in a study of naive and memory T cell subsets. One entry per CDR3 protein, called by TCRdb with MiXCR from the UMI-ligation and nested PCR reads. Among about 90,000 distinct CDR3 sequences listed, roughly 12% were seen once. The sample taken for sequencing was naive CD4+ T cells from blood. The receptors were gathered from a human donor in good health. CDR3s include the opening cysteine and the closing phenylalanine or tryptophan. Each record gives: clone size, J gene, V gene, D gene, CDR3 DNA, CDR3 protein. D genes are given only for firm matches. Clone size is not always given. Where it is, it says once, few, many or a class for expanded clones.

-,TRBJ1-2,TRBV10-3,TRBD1,TGTGCCATCAGAGGGACAGGCCGGGATGGCTACACCTTC,CAIRGTGRDGYTF
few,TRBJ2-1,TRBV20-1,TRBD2,TGCAGTGCTACTTTAGCGGGAGGGCCCAATGAGCAGTTCTTC,CSATLAGGPNEQFF
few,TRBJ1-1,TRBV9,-,TGTGCCAGCAGCCCCTACCTAGGGACGGGGCAAATTGAAGCTTTCTTT,CASSPYLGTGQIEAFF
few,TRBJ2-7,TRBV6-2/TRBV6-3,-,TGTGCCAGCAGTTACCTGCAGACAGGTTCCTACGAGCAGTACTTC,CASSYLQTGSYEQYF
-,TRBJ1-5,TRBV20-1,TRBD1,TGCAGTGCCCAGGGGGGGGGCCCAGGCAATCAGCCCCAGCATTTT,CSAQGGGPGNQPQHF
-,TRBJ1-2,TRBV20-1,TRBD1,TGCAGTGCGAGGCCCGGGACAGGGTTTTATGGTGGTGGCTACACCTTC,CSARPGTGFYGGGYTF
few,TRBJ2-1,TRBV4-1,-,TGCGCCAGCAGCCTATCTAGTACAGGGCCGTCCTACAATGAGCAGTTCTTC,CASSLSSTGPSYNEQFF
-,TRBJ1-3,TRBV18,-,TGTGCCAGCTCACCAAACTCAGGGAAAGACTCTGGAAACACCATATATTTT,CASSPNSGKDSGNTIYF
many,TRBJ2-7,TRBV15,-,TGTGCCACCAGCAGGATCGGGGGATTGTTCGAGCAGTACTTC,CATSRIGGLFEQYF
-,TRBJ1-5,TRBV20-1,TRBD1,TGCAGTGCTAGACCCCGAGGACAGGGATGGGACAATCAGCCCCAGCATTTT,CSARPRGQGWDNQPQHF
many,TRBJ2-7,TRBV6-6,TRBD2,TGTGCCAGCAGCAGCACCCATTCTAGCGGGAGGACGGGCGAGCAGTACTTC,CASSSTHSSGRTGEQYF
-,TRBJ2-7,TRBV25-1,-,TGTGCCAGCAGTGATCGTGGGTCTCAGTACTTC,CASSDRGSQYF
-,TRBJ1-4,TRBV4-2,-,TGTGCCAGCAGAACGACAGTGAGGGATGAAAAACTGTTTTTT,CASRTTVRDEKLFF
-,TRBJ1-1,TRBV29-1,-,TGCAGCGTGGAAGGGGCCGGGGGAGCTTTCTTT,CSVEGAGGAFF
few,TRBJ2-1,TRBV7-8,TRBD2,TGTGCCAGCAGCTCGAAACCGCGATTAGCGGGAGCTTCCTACAATGAGCAGTTCTTC,CASSSKPRLAGASYNEQFF
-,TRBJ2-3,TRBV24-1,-,TGTGCCACCAGTGACCAGAACTCGGCAGATACGCAGTATTTT,CATSDQNSADTQYF
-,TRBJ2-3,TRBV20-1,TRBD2,TGCAGTGCTAGTCTAGCGGGGGGGCCAAAAGATACGCAGTATTTT,CSASLAGGPKDTQYF
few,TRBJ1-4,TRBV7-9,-,TGTGCCAGCAGCGTTGGGGGCGCTGAAAAACTGTTTTTT,CASSVGGAEKLFF
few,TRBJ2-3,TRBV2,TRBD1,TGTGCCAGCAGCGACAGGGGCAGCACAGATACGCAGTATTTT,CASSDRGSTDTQYF
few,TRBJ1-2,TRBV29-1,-,TGCAGCGTCCTGTGGGGGACATATGGCTACACCTTC,CSVLWGTYGYTF
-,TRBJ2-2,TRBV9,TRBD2,TGTGCCAGCAGAGTAGAGGCCCGACTAGCGCGAACCGGGGAGCTGTTTTTT,CASRVEARLARTGELFF
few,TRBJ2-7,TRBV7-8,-,TGTGCCAGCAGCTTATCATCGGATCCTTACGAGCAGTACTTC,CASSLSSDPYEQYF
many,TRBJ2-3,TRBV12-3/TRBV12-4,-,TGTGCCAGCAGACCCGGGACTCCTAACACAGATACGCAGTATTTT,CASRPGTPNTDTQYF
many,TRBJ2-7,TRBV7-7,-,TGTGCCAGCAGCCCCAGGGTCGGGGACGAGCAGTACTTC,CASSPRVGDEQYF
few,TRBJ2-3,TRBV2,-,TGTGCCAGCAGTGAGCTCGGGAATCCGGGTACAGATACGCAGTATTTT,CASSELGNPGTDTQYF
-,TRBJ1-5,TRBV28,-,TGTGCCAGCAGTCTAGGAGGGGCGAGCAATCAGCCCCAGCATTTT,CASSLGGASNQPQHF
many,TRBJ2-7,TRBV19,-,TGTGCCACACGGAGGAGGGCAGGGGTTACACTCTCCTACGAGCAGTACTTC,CATRRRAGVTLSYEQYF
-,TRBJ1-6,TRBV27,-,TGTGCCAGCAGTATGTGGACTGAATCACCCCTCCACTTT,CASSMWTESPLHF
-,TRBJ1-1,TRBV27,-,TGTGCCAGCGGACAGAACACTGAAGCTTTCTTT,CASGQNTEAFF
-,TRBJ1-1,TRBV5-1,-,TGCGCCACGCGTCGGACGTCTTTTTCGGACACTGAAGCTTTCTTT,CATRRTSFSDTEAFF
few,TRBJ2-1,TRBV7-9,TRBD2,TGTGCCAGCAGCTTAGACGGACTAGCATCAGGTGAGCAGTTCTTC,CASSLDGLASGEQFF
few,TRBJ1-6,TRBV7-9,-,TGTGCCAGCAGCCCCGACAGCCCAGGTTCACCCCTCCACTTT,CASSPDSPGSPLHF
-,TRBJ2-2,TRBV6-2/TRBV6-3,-,TGTGCCAGCAGGCCTACAGGGATTGCCGGGGAGCTGTTTTTT,CASRPTGIAGELFF
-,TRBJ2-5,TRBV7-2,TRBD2,TGTGCCAGCAGCTTGCTCGGACTAGCGGGACAAGAGACCCAGTACTTC,CASSLLGLAGQETQYF
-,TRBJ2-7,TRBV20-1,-,TGCAGTGCTAGCGTGAAAGTCTGGAGCGGCCCCTACGAGCAGTACTTC,CSASVKVWSGPYEQYF
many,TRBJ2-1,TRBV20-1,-,TGCAGTGCTAGAGAAGGTACCTACAATGAGCAGTTCTTC,CSAREGTYNEQFF
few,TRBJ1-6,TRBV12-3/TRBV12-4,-,TGTGCCAGCAGTCCAACTCGACAGTATAATTCACCCCTCCACTTT,CASSPTRQYNSPLHF
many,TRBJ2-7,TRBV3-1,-,TGTGCCAGCAGCCAAAGTGCGGAAGAGCAGTACTTC,CASSQSAEEQYF
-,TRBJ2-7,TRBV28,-,TGTGCCAGCGCCAGCGCCAGGTGGGTTTCCTACGAGCAGTACTTC,CASASARWVSYEQYF
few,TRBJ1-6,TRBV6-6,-,TGTGCCAGCATCACAGGGAATTCACCCCTCCACTTT,CASITGNSPLHF
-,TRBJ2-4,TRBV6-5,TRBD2,TGTGCCAGCAGTTATTCCAGGGAGGGAAACATTCAGTACTTC,CASSYSREGNIQYF
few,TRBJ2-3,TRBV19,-,TGTGCCAGTAGTATCTTGAGGCTGGCCAGAGGGACATCCACAAACACAGATACGCAGTATTTT,CASSILRLARGTSTNTDTQYF
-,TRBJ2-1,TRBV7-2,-,TGTGCCAGCAGCTTAGTCATCGACGTCCTAGGGCAGTTCTTC,CASSLVIDVLGQFF
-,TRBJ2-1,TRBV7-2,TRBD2,TGTGCCAGCAGACCAAGCGGGGGGAAAGGGAACAATGAGCAGTTCTTC,CASRPSGGKGNNEQFF
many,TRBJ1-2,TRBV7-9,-,TGTGCCAGCAGCTTGACATCCTATGGCTACACCTTC,CASSLTSYGYTF